What follows are 20 T cell receptor beta chains derived from one specimen sequenced in a study of OX40 agonist ivuxolimab in advanced cancers. Profiled with immunoSEQ multiplex PCR; TCRdb holds only in-frame clones, not every one. The sample has tens of thousands of clones, around 78% seen once. The sequencing here drew on CD4+ or CD8+ T cells sorted from blood, taken in a trial of the OX40 agonist ivuxolimab. Every receptor here comes from an adult with an advanced solid tumor such as melanoma, head and neck, liver or kidney cancer.

The sample holds a few counts of this clone. The J gene is TRBJ1-1, the V gene TRBV12-5, with D unresolved. Germline V CDR1 and CDR2: LGHNT, FRNRAP. This CDR3 comprises 12 residues. V lost 2 bases and J lost 4, with 5 bases in between. This CDR3 is CASGLMITEAFF. The CDR3 region has the DNA TGTGCTAGTGGTTTGATGATCACTGAAGCTTTCTTT. The entire variable domain, with the rest obtained from reference TRBV12-5 and TRBJ1-1, is as follows: DARVTQTPRHKVTEMGQEVTMRCQPILGHNTVFWYRQTMMQGLELLAYFRNRAPLDDSGMPKDRFSAEMPDATLATLKIQPSEPRDSAVYFCASGLMITEAFFGQGTRLTVV.

The rearrangement uses TRBV7-6 and TRBJ1-1, with D uncertain. V shed 2 bases and J shed 6 bases, with 10 bases lying between them. The CDR3 length is 13 residues. CDR1 is SGHVS, CDR2 FNYEAQ, per germline. CDR3 in DNA: TGTGCCAGCAGCTTAAGTCGGATGGCTGAAGCTTTCTTT. It is translated as CASSLSRMAEAFF. The full variable domain, with the rest looked up from reference TRBV7-6 and TRBJ1-1, is GAGVSQSPRYKVTKRGQDVALRCDPISGHVSLYWYRQALGQGPEFLTYFNYEAQQDKSGLPNDRFSAERPEGSISTLTIQRTEQRDSAMYRCASSLSRMAEAFFGQGTRLTVV.

This clone was found a few times. CDR3 bases: TGTGCCAGTAGTCCAGGAGGGGGGGACAATCAGCCCCAGCATTTT. This translates into CASSPGGGDNQPQHF. V gene TRBV19 combines with J gene TRBJ1-5, with D perhaps matching TRBD1 (6 bases). Per the germline V gene, CDR1 is LNHDA and CDR2 is SQIVND (reference sequence). Trimming removed 5 bases from V and 3 bases from J, with 14 bases in between. This CDR3 contains 15 residues.

The gene calls are TRBV7-9 and TRBJ2-7, with 10 bases aligning to TRBD1. The CDR3 consists of 15 residues. The germline V gene has CDR1 SEHNR and CDR2 FQNEAQ (reference sequence). V lost 5 bases, J lost 6 bases, and 10 bases stayed unmatched. CDR3 bases: TGTGCCAGCAGCGGACGACAGGGGGCGCCCGGCGAGCAGTACTTC. Its protein product is CASSGRQGAPGEQYF.

This clone was seen once. The chain is built from TRBV10-1 and TRBJ2-1; 12 nucleotides line up with TRBD2. The CDR3 consists of 15 residues. Germline V CDR1 and CDR2: WNHNN, SYGVQD (reference sequence). Trimming removed 6 bases from V and 6 bases from J; junction bases left unmatched: 6. The CDR3 DNA reads as TGCGCCAGCAGCCTGACTAGCGGGGGCCCCAATGAGCAGTTCTTC. Its protein product is CASSLTSGGPNEQFF.

This clone was seen many times. This rearrangement joins TRBV19 to TRBJ1-2, with unresolved D. Trimming cost V 7 bases and J 1 base, with 16 bases left between them. CDR1 and CDR2 from the germline V gene are LNHDA and SQIVND (reference sequence). CDR3 length: 15 amino acids. The CDR3 here is CASKPAGGINYGYTF. The CDR3 coding sequence is TGTGCCAGTAAGCCTGCGGGAGGGATTAACTATGGCTACACCTTC.

This chain joins TRBV6-1 and TRBJ2-7; maybe TRBD1 (6 bases). V dropped 10 bases and J dropped 2 bases, with 15 bases sitting between them. This CDR3 is 13 amino acids long. Germline CDR1 reads MNHNS; CDR2 reads SASEGT. Here the CDR3 reads CATLTGGPYEQYF. The CDR3 region has the DNA TGTGCCACCCTGACAGGAGGTCCCTACGAGCAGTACTTC.

The chain links TRBV28 to TRBJ1-1; D is possibly TRBD1 (5 bases). Germline-derived CDR1 and CDR2 are MDHEN and SYDVKM. The CDR3 consists of 14 residues. V lost 3 bases and J lost 6, with 14 bases in between. In DNA, the CDR3 is TGTGCCAGCAGTTTGACCCGGGGGAGGGCTGAAGCTTTCTTT. It yields the protein CASSLTRGRAEAFF.

This clone showed up just a few times. The V and J genes are TRBV19 and TRBJ2-1; D is undetermined. The V end was cut by 3 bases, the J end by 5 bases, with 11 bases between. The germline gives CDR1 LNHDA, CDR2 SQIVND (reference sequence). There are 14 residues in the CDR3. CDR3 protein: CASSMAGPHNEQFF. DNA for the CDR3: TGTGCCAGTAGTATGGCCGGGCCCCACAATGAGCAGTTCTTC.

The chain combines TRBV18 with TRBJ2-5, with 8 bases fitting TRBD1. Unmatched junction bases numbered 11, after V lost 3 bases and J lost 5 bases. Germline V lookup: CDR1 KGHSH, CDR2 LQKENI. The CDR3 runs to 16 residues. CDR3 in DNA: TGTGCCAGCTCACCTCTAGGACAGGGTGGAATTGAGACCCAGTACTTC. Protein product: CASSPLGQGGIETQYF.

This rearrangement joins TRBV2 to TRBJ2-5, with 9 bases fitting TRBD2. Germline CDR1 and CDR2: SNHLY and FYNNEI. The CDR3 length is 15 residues. With V trimmed by 3 bases and J by 5 bases, 7 bases remained unmatched. CDR3 nucleotide sequence: TGTGCCAGCAGTGATCGGTTAGCGGGGGTGGAGACCCAGTACTTC. Translated, it gives CASSDRLAGVETQYF.

The rearrangement links TRBV19 to TRBJ2-2, with D possibly being TRBD2 (6 bases). Germline V CDR1 and CDR2: LNHDA, SQIVND (reference sequence). This CDR3 is built from 14 residues. The V gene lost 4 bases and the J gene lost 0 bases, with 6 bases spanning the gap. DNA for the CDR3: TGTGCCAGTAGTAGCGGGGCGAACACCGGGGAGCTGTTTTTT. Translated: CASSSGANTGELFF.

Here the CDR3 DNA reads TGTGCCAGCAACGATTGGCCCCTGGTCACTGAAGCTTTCTTT. Residues: CASNDWPLVTEAFF. This chain joins TRBV7-9 and TRBJ1-1; D call uncertain. Germline CDR1 and CDR2: SEHNR and FQNEAQ (reference sequence). Trimming removed 7 bases from V and 4 bases from J, with 16 bases in between. The CDR3 sequence is 14 residues long.

V usage is TRBV19 and J usage is TRBJ2-4, with D perhaps matching TRBD1 (5 bases). The V gene's germline CDR1 is LNHDA and CDR2 SQIVND (reference sequence). Trimming pared 6 bases from V and 2 bases from J, leaving 8 bases between. The CDR3 is 13 residues long. The CDR3 is CASSTGTKNIQYF. CDR3 nucleotide sequence: TGTGCCAGTAGCACAGGTACCAAAAACATTCAGTACTTC.

This chain connects TRBV11-2 to TRBJ2-5, with TRBD1 identical over 12 bases. The germline V gene has CDR1 SGHAT and CDR2 FQNNGV. This CDR3 has 17 amino acids. With 0 bases clipped from V and 5 bases from J, the junction kept 7 bases outside the gene matches. The CDR3 spells CASSLENRDRGRETQYF. In nucleotides, the CDR3 is TGTGCCAGCAGCTTAGAAAACCGGGACAGGGGGCGGGAGACCCAGTACTTC.

The V call is TRBV4-1, the J call TRBJ1-1; 7 bases agree with TRBD1. The trim removed 1 base at V and 1 base at J, leaving 0 bases unmatched. CDR1 is MGHRA, CDR2 YSYEKL, per germline. The CDR3 spans 14 residues. Here the CDR3 DNA reads TGCGCCAGCAGCCAAGGGGACAGGAACACTGAAGCTTTCTTT. Translated: CASSQGDRNTEAFF.

This chain uses TRBV29-1 with TRBJ1-3; no firm D call. Deletions cut 7 bases from V and 2 bases from J, with 12 bases between. The CDR3 covers 13 residues. Germline loops: CDR1 SQVTM, CDR2 ANQGSEA. The CDR3, as DNA: TGCAGCGCCTCGAAGGGAACTGGAAACACCATATATTTT. This gives the protein CSASKGTGNTIYF.

This chain links TRBV27 with TRBJ1-1, with TRBD1 as a possible D gene (5 bases). The length of the CDR3 is 14 residues. The V end lost 6 bases, the J end lost 0 bases, and 11 bases lay between the germline ends. Germline loops: CDR1 MNHEY, CDR2 SMNVEV (reference sequence). As DNA, the CDR3 is TGTGCCAGCAGCCGCCGACAGCTGAACACTGAAGCTTTCTTT. Protein sequence: CASSRRQLNTEAFF.

A few counts support this clone. V is TRBV6-5 and J is TRBJ2-5; D is unresolved. Trimming cost V 4 bases and J 5 bases, with 5 bases left between them. Germline loops: CDR1 MNHEY, CDR2 SVGAGI. The CDR3 consists of 11 residues. CDR3 protein: CASSSAETQYF. CDR3 nucleotides: TGTGCCAGCAGTTCAGCGGAGACCCAGTACTTC.

The V gene is TRBV9, the J gene TRBJ1-3; possible D gene TRBD1, 5 bases. The V end lost 0 bases, the J end lost 4 bases, and 11 bases lay between the germline ends. This CDR3 spans 15 amino acids. Germline CDR1 SGDLS, CDR2 YYNGEE. The CDR3 coding sequence is TGTGCCAGCAGCGTAGGTACGGGGCTCGGAAACACCATATATTTT. Translated, it gives CASSVGTGLGNTIYF.